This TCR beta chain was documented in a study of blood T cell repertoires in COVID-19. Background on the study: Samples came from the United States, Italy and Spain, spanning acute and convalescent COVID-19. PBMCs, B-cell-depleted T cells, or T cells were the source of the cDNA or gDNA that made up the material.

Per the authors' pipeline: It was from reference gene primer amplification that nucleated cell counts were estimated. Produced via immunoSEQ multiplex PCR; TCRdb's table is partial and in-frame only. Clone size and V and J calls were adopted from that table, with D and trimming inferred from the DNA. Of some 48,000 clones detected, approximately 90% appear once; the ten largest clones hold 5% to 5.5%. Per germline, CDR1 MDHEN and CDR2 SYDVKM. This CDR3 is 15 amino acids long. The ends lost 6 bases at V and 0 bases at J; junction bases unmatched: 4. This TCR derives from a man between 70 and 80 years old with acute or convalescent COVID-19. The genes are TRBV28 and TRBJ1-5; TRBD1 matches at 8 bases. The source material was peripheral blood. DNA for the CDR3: TGTGCCAGCAGGTGGGGGACAGGTAGCAATCAGCCCCAGCATTTT. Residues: CASRWGTGSNQPQHF.